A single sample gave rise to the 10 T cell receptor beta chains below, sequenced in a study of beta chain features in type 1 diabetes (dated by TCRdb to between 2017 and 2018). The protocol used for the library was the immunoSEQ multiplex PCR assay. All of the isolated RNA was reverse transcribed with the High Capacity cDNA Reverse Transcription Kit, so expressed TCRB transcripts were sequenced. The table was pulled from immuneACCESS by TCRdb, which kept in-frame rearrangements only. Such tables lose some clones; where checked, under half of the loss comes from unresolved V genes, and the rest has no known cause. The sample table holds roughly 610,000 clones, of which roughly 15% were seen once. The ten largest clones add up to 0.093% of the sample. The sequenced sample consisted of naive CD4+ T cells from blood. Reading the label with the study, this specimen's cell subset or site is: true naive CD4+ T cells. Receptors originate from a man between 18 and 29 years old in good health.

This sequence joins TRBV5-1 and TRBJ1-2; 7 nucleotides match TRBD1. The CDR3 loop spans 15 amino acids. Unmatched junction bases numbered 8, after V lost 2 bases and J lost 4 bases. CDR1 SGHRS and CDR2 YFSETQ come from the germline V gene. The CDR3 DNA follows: TGCGCCAGCAGCTTAGGACAGGCTCGAACCTATGGCTACACCTTC. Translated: CASSLGQARTYGYTF.

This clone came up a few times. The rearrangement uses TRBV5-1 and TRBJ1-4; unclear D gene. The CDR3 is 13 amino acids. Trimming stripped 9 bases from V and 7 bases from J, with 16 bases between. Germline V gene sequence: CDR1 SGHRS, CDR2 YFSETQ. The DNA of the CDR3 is TGCGCCAACCCCCTGGAGAACGGTGAAAAACTGTTTTTT. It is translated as CANPLENGEKLFF.

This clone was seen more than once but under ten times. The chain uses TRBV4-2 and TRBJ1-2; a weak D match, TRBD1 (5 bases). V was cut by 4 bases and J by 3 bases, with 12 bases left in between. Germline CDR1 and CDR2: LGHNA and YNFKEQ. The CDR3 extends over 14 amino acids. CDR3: CASSPQDTDYGYTF. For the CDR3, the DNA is TGTGCCAGCAGCCCACAGGACACTGACTATGGCTACACCTTC.

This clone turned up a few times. The CDR3 loop reads CATSRGQGWQTGRGTQYF. CDR3 DNA: TGTGCCACCAGCAGAGGCCAGGGTTGGCAGACTGGCCGGGGGACCCAGTACTTC. This rearrangement joins TRBV15 to TRBJ2-5; D tentatively fits TRBD1 or TRBD2 (5 bases each). V gave up 1 base and J gave up 7 bases, with 25 bases separating them. The CDR3 sequence is 18 residues long. In germline, CDR1 is LNHNV, CDR2 YYDKDF (reference sequence).

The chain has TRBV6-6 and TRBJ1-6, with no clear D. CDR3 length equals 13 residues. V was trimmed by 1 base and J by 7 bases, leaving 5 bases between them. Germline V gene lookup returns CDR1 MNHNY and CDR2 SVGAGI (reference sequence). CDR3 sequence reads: CASSYFSNSPLHF. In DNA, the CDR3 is TGTGCCAGCAGTTACTTTAGCAATTCACCCCTCCACTTT.

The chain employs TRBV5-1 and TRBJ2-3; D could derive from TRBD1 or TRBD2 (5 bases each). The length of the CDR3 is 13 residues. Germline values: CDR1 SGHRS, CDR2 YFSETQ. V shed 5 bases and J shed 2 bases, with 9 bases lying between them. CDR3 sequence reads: CASSQGPTDTQYF. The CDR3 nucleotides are TGCGCCAGCAGTCAGGGACCCACAGATACGCAGTATTTT.

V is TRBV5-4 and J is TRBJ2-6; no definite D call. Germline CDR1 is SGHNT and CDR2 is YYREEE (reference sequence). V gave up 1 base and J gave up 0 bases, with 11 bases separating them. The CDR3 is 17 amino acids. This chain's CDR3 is CASSLMGLNSGANVLTF. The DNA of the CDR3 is TGTGCCAGCAGCTTGATGGGGTTGAACTCTGGGGCCAACGTCCTGACTTTC.

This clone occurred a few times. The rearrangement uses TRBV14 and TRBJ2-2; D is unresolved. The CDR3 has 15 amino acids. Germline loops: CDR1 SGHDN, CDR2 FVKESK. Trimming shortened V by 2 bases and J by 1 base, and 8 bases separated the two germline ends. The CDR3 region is CASSQQLQNTGELFF. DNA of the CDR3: TGTGCCAGCAGCCAACAATTACAGAACACCGGGGAGCTGTTTTTT.

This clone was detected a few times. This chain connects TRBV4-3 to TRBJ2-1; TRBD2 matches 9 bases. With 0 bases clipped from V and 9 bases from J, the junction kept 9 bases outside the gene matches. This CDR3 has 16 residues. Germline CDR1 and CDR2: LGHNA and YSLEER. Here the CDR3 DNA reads TGCGCCAGCAGCCAAGATGGAAGCGGGAGGCTCGGTGAGCAGTTCTTC. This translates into CASSQDGSGRLGEQFF.

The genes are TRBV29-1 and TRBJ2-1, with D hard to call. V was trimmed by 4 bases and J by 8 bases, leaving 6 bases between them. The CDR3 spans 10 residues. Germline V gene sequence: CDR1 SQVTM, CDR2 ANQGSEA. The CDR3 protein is CSVGRDEQFF. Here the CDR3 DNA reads TGCAGCGTTGGTCGGGATGAGCAGTTCTTC.